This record concerns one TCR beta chain sequence. This sample is part of a study of blood T cell repertoires in COVID-19. In the authors' methods: Reference gene primer amplification gave nucleated cell count estimates. Using immunoSEQ multiplex PCR, the repertoire was profiled, and TCRdb retains in-frame clones only, with some absent. For V, J and clone size, that table is used; D and trimming come from the DNA. Counted here are some 220,000 clones, 80% occurring once; the ten biggest clones make up 9.5% to 15%. CDR3 length: 15 residues. After removal of 5 bases from V and 3 bases from J, the junction contained 5 bases not matched to a gene. Germline values: CDR1 KGHSH, CDR2 LQKENI.

The gene calls are TRBV18 and TRBJ1-5, with 9 bases that match TRBD1. The TCR comes from a human donor in a cohort sampled during active COVID-19. Sequencing used peripheral blood. CDR3 sequence (DNA): TGTGCCAGCTCAGGAACAGGGGGCGTCAATCAGCCCCAGCATTTT. It specifies CASSGTGGVNQPQHF.